One and the same sample provided the 24 T cell receptor beta chains below, sequenced in a study of B cell selection in AIRE deficiency. Sorting defined conventional CD4 T cells as CD4+CD127+. Assay: immunoSEQ multiplex PCR; the TCRdb copy retains only in-frame clones and omits some. In the table there are 21,000 or so clones, about 96% of which are singletons. Sequences were obtained from conventional CD4+ T cells sorted from PBMCs. Receptor source: a human donor with AIRE deficiency.

CDR3 sequence: CSARRNTEAFF. CDR3 in DNA: TGCAGTGCTAGGAGGAACACTGAAGCTTTCTTT. V and J are TRBV20-1 and TRBJ1-1; D gene uncertain. V shed 3 bases and J shed 1 base, with 3 bases lying between them. The length of the CDR3 is 11 residues. Germline V gene sequence: CDR1 DFQATT, CDR2 SNEGSKA (reference sequence).

For the CDR3, the DNA is TGTGCCAGCTCATCCGGACTGGCGGTAAACACCGGGGAGCTGTTTTTT. It codes for CASSSGLAVNTGELFF. J is TRBJ2-2 and V is TRBV18; a weak D match, TRBD2 (5 bases). The V end was cut by 5 bases, the J end by 2 bases, with 15 bases between. The CDR3 consists of 16 residues. Germline V gene data show CDR1 as KGHSH and CDR2 as LQKENI. Filled out from reference TRBV18 and TRBJ2-2, the complete variable domain reads NAGVMQNPRHLVRRRGQEARLRCSPMKGHSHVYWYRQLPEEGLKFMVYLQKENIIDESGMPKERFSAEFPKEGPSILRIQQVVRGDSAAYFCASSSGLAVNTGELFFGEGSRLTVL.

The rearrangement joins TRBV5-6 to TRBJ1-1; no definite D call. The CDR3 contains 13 residues. The germline gives CDR1 SGHDT, CDR2 YYEEEE. The V and J ends lost 4 bases and 2 bases respectively, with 9 bases between them. CDR3 sequence reads: CASSIGTNTEAFF. CDR3 DNA sequence: TGTGCCAGCAGCATTGGTACAAACACTGAAGCTTTCTTT.

The V gene is TRBV2, the J gene TRBJ2-7; no definite D call. The CDR3 totals 11 residues. Between the trimmed V and J ends, which lost 6 bases and 3 bases, there was a span of 6 bases. Per the germline V gene, CDR1 is SNHLY and CDR2 is FYNNEI. CDR3: CASRQLYEQYF. CDR3 nucleotides: TGTGCCAGCAGGCAGCTCTACGAGCAGTACTTC.

The chain links TRBV27 to TRBJ1-6; possibly TRBD1 for D (5 bases). The CDR3 sequence is 17 residues long. V was cut by 1 base and J by 7 bases, with 17 bases left in between. In germline, CDR1 is MNHEY, CDR2 SMNVEV (reference sequence). CDR3 in DNA: TGTGCCAGCAGTTTATTCCCCCGGGGGACTGGCAATTCACCCCTCCACTTT. It specifies CASSLFPRGTGNSPLHF.

This chain connects TRBV7-2 to TRBJ2-1; 12 bases are shared with TRBD2. This CDR3 contains 16 residues. The V segment lost 1 base and the J segment 6 bases; nucleotides outside the gene matches: 4. Germline V gene lookup returns CDR1 SGHTA and CDR2 FQGNSA. The CDR3 bases are TGTGCCAGCAGCTTAGAGGCGACTAGCGGGAGCAATGAGCAGTTCTTC. It codes for CASSLEATSGSNEQFF. The variable domain in full, with the rest retrieved from reference TRBV7-2 and TRBJ2-1, is GAGVSQSPSNKVTEKGKDVELRCDPISGHTALYWYRQSLGQGLEFLIYFQGNSAPDKSGLPSDRFSAERTGGSVSTLTIQRTQQEDSAVYLCASSLEATSGSNEQFFGPGTRLTVL.

The rearrangement links TRBV7-3 to TRBJ2-1; TRBD2 agrees at 11 bases. Germline CDR1 SGHTA, CDR2 FQGTGA. Unmatched junction bases numbered 3, after V lost 1 base and J lost 7 bases. The CDR3 is 15 amino acids. The CDR3 protein is CASSLMRLAGNEQFF. In nucleotides, the CDR3 is TGTGCCAGCAGCTTAATGCGACTAGCGGGAAATGAGCAGTTCTTC.

This chain joins TRBV4-2 and TRBJ2-1, with unresolved D. The CDR3 totals 18 residues. V shed 1 base and J shed 4 bases, with 20 bases lying between them. In germline, CDR1 is LGHNA, CDR2 YNFKEQ. DNA for the CDR3: TGTGCCAGCAGCCAAGTTGGTTATCTGGGCGGATCATACAATGAGCAGTTCTTC. This gives the protein CASSQVGYLGGSYNEQFF.

The V and J genes are TRBV5-6 and TRBJ2-3; D ambiguous. Trimming left V 0 bases short and J 4 bases short, with 6 bases between. This CDR3 has 13 residues. Germline V gene lookup returns CDR1 SGHDT and CDR2 YYEEEE. CDR3 DNA sequence: TGTGCCAGCAGCTTGGAGGTCGCAGATACGCAGTATTTT. Translating gives CASSLEVADTQYF.

This chain uses TRBV7-2 with TRBJ2-7; D ambiguous. CDR3 length: 13 amino acids. Looked up from germline, CDR1 is SGHTA and CDR2 is FQGNSA. V was shortened by 2 bases and J by 2 bases, with 7 bases between the two germline ends. The CDR3, as DNA: TGTGCCAGCAGCTTAAGGTCCGCCTACGAGCAGTACTTC. It codes for CASSLRSAYEQYF. Looking up the rest from reference TRBV7-2 and TRBJ2-7 gives the full variable domain: GAGVSQSPSNKVTEKGKDVELRCDPISGHTALYWYRQSLGQGLEFLIYFQGNSAPDKSGLPSDRFSAERTGGSVSTLTIQRTQQEDSAVYLCASSLRSAYEQYFGPGTRLTVT.

This clone was picked up one time. The chain combines TRBV27 with TRBJ1-5; no definite D call. CDR1 MNHEY and CDR2 SMNVEV come from the germline V gene (reference sequence). V shed 0 bases and J shed 7 bases, with 16 bases lying between them. The CDR3 totals 16 residues. For the CDR3, the DNA is TGTGCCAGCAGTTTATCTCTTAGTAGAGGGCACCAGCCCCAGCATTTT. Protein product: CASSLSLSRGHQPQHF.

The chain recombines TRBV11-3 with TRBJ2-1, with D possibly matching TRBD2 (6 bases). The CDR3 runs to 14 residues. Germline V gene lookup returns CDR1 SGHNT and CDR2 YENEEA. Trimming stripped 7 bases from V and 2 bases from J, with 12 bases between. The CDR3 is CASTAGPTYNEQFF. CDR3 sequence (DNA): TGTGCCAGCACCGCGGGACCAACCTACAATGAGCAGTTCTTC.

The chain employs TRBV11-3 and TRBJ2-7; D uncertain. The CDR3 length is 14 residues. Trimming stripped 0 bases from V and 0 bases from J, with 6 bases between. Germline V CDR1 and CDR2: SGHNT, YENEEA. The CDR3, as DNA: TGTGCCAGCAGCTTAGACGCCAGCTCCTACGAGCAGTACTTC. This codes for CASSLDASSYEQYF.

The chain joins TRBV29-1 to TRBJ1-4, with a weak D call TRBD1 (5 bases). V shed 1 base and J shed 8 bases, with 11 bases lying between them. In germline, CDR1 is SQVTM, CDR2 ANQGSEA. The CDR3 covers 13 residues. DNA of the CDR3: TGCAGCGTTGAAGGGCAGGGTAGAGAAAAACTGTTTTTT. This sequence encodes CSVEGQGREKLFF.

The chain links TRBV21-1 to TRBJ2-3; the D call in the table, TRBD1, was not verified against the DNA. TRBV21-1 is a recognized pseudogene. This CDR3 contains 21 residues. CDR3 region: CASSHFIIPGQGKAITDTQYF. In DNA form, the CDR3 reads TGTGCCAGCAGCCATTTTATTATCCCGGGACAGGGGAAGGCCATCACAGATACGCAGTATTTT.

V and J are TRBV7-9 and TRBJ1-4, with no clear D. Trimming removed 5 bases at V and 6 bases at J, with 19 bases between. The CDR3 loop spans 16 amino acids. The germline V gene has CDR1 SEHNR and CDR2 FQNEAQ (reference sequence). Here the CDR3 reads CASSASWADGYEKLFF. DNA of the CDR3: TGTGCCAGCAGCGCCTCCTGGGCGGATGGTTATGAAAAACTGTTTTTT.

In the case of this clone: A read error may produce the germline difference seen at one junction end. The chain uses TRBV7-7 and TRBJ2-3, with D perhaps matching TRBD2 (6 bases). From germline, CDR1 is SSHAT and CDR2 FNYEAQ (reference sequence). This CDR3 has 14 residues. For the CDR3, the DNA is TGTGCTAGCAGCTTAACGGGAGTCACAGATACGCAGTATTTT. As protein: CASSLTGVTDTQYF.

This chain links TRBV11-3 with TRBJ2-1; TRBD1 might be the D (7 bases). Germline V gives CDR1 SGHNT, CDR2 YENEEA. The CDR3 covers 16 residues. V was trimmed by 3 bases and J by 4 bases, leaving 16 bases between them. The CDR3 bases are TGTGCCAGCAGCTTCCAGGGGGAGGTGGGTTACAATGAGCAGTTCTTC. Amino acid sequence: CASSFQGEVGYNEQFF.

This chain connects TRBV5-1 to TRBJ2-7, with a weak D call TRBD2 (5 bases). Deletions cut 1 base from V and 0 bases from J, with 11 bases between. Germline V gene data show CDR1 as SGHRS and CDR2 as YFSETQ. The CDR3 consists of 15 residues. For the CDR3, the DNA is TGCGCCAGCAGCTTGAGCGGCGGGTACTCCTACGAGCAGTACTTC. Its protein is CASSLSGGYSYEQYF.

This chain connects TRBV29-1 to TRBJ2-2; maybe TRBD1 (5 bases). Germline loops: CDR1 SQVTM, CDR2 ANQGSEA. This CDR3 has 16 residues. Trimming left V 6 bases short and J 5 bases short, with 22 bases between. The CDR3: CSVPGGRDGWTGELFF. Written as DNA, the CDR3 is TGCAGCGTGCCGGGTGGCAGGGATGGTTGGACCGGGGAGCTGTTTTTT.

The V gene is TRBV18, the J gene TRBJ1-4, with D tentatively TRBD1 (5 bases). The CDR3 has 16 amino acids. The V and J ends lost 5 bases and 0 bases respectively, with 13 bases between them. CDR1 and CDR2 from the germline V gene are KGHSH and LQKENI. CDR3 DNA: TGTGCCAGCTCATCAGGACAAGCTGCAACTAATGAAAAACTGTTTTTT. It yields the protein CASSSGQAATNEKLFF.

The CDR3 coding sequence is TGTGCCAGCAGCCCGGCGGGGGGGTCCTACAATGAGCAGTTCTTC. The encoded protein is CASSPAGGSYNEQFF. The V gene is TRBV9, the J gene TRBJ2-1; TRBD2 agrees at 9 bases. The junction had 3 bases not matched to a gene; V was cut back by 4 bases and J by 1 base. This CDR3 is 15 amino acids long. CDR1 and CDR2 (germline): SGDLS, YYNGEE.

In this sample, this clone turned up once. J is TRBJ2-3 and V is TRBV4-3; D might be TRBD2 (5 bases). Germline values: CDR1 LGHNA, CDR2 YSLEER. V was clipped by 2 bases and J by 8 bases, with 17 bases between them. CDR3 length: 15 amino acids. CDR3 loop: CASSQLVVATGTQYF. CDR3 coding DNA: TGCGCCAGCAGCCAATTAGTCGTAGCGACTGGTACGCAGTATTTT.

CDR3: CASSDDRGEFEKLFF. As DNA, the CDR3 is TGTGCCAGCAGTGACGACAGGGGAGAGTTTGAAAAACTGTTTTTT. J is TRBJ1-4 and V is TRBV28, with TRBD1 identical over 8 bases. Germline V gives CDR1 MDHEN, CDR2 SYDVKM. The CDR3 is made up of 15 amino acids. V was pared by 5 bases and J by 7 bases, with 9 bases of the junction left unmatched.